Below, 4 T cell receptor beta chains from the same sample are listed, as sequenced in a study of T-cell memory formation after mild COVID-19. TCRdb re-derived calls from the 5' RACE reads in MiXCR, one entry per CDR3 protein. The sample carries more than 150,000 distinct CDR3 sequences, around a sixth recorded once. The source material was PBMCs or a T cell subset sorted from them (not recorded which). Receptors were obtained from a man younger than 35 who had mild COVID-19 (a few samples of this study predate the infection). Cell type and time point are not known.

The rearrangement links TRBV5-6 to TRBJ1-2; the D is unclear. Germline CDR1 SGHDT, CDR2 YYEEEE. Trimming took 4 bases from V and 3 from J, leaving 16 bases between them. The CDR3 extends over 15 amino acids. CDR3 region: CASSADGEGYYGYTF. CDR3 nucleotides: TGTGCCAGCAGCGCGGACGGCGAAGGGTACTATGGCTACACCTTC.

This clonotype turned up a few times. The chain is built from TRBV28 and TRBJ1-3; D remains ambiguous. This CDR3 region has 14 residues. CDR1 MDHEN and CDR2 SYDVKM come from the germline V gene. The ends were cut back, 2 bases at V and 4 bases at J, with 9 bases in the middle. CDR3 loop: CASSLLGRGNTIYF. For the CDR3, the DNA is TGTGCCAGCAGTTTACTGGGTCGCGGAAACACCATATATTTT.

This clonotype turned up a few times. The CDR3 DNA sequence: TGTGCCAGCAGCTTTCCGGAATCTTCCTACGAGCAGTACTTC. It yields the protein CASSFPESSYEQYF. The V and J genes are TRBV5-6 and TRBJ2-7; D not resolved. Germline V gene data show CDR1 as SGHDT and CDR2 as YYEEEE. The length of the CDR3 is 14 residues. Trimming stripped 2 bases from V and 1 base from J, with 10 bases between.

The V call is TRBV29-1, the J call TRBJ2-5, with a possible D match to TRBD2 (7 bases). Germline V gene lookup returns CDR1 SQVTM and CDR2 ANQGSEA. V was shortened by 4 bases and J by 5 bases, with 14 bases between the two germline ends. CDR3 size: 13 residues. Here the CDR3 reads CSVVRGAVETQYF. In nucleotides, the CDR3 is TGCAGCGTTGTTCGGGGGGCTGTGGAGACCCAGTACTTC.